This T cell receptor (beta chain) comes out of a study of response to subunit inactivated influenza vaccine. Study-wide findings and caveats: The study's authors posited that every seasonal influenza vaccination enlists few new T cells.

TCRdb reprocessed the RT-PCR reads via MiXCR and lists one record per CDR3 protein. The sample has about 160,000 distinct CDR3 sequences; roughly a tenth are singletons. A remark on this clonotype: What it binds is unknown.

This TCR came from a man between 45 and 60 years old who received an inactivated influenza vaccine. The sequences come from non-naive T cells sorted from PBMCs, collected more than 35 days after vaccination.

The CDR3 loop reads CASSLPASGLYYGYTF. CDR3 nucleotides: TGTGCCAGCAGCTTGCCGGCGTCAGGACTGTACTATGGCTACACCTTC. The chain recombines TRBV5-6 with TRBJ1-2; D call uncertain. CDR3 size: 16 residues. Germline CDR1 is SGHDT and CDR2 is YYEEEE. Between the trimmed V and J ends, which lost 1 base and 3 bases, there was a span of 16 bases.